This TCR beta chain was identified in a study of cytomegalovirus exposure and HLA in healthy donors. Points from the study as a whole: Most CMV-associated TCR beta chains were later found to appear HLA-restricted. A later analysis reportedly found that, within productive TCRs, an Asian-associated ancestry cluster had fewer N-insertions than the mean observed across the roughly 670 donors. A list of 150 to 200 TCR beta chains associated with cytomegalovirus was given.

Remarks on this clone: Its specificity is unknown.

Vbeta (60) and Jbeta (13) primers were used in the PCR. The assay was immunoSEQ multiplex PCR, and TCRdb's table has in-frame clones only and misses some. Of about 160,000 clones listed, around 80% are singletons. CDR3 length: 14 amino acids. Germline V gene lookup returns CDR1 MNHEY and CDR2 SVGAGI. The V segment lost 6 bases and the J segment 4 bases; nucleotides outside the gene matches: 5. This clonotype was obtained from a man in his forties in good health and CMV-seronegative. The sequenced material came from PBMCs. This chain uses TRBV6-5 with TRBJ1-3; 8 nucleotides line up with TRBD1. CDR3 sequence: CASRTDRVGNTIYF. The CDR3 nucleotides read TGTGCCAGCAGGACGGACAGGGTAGGAAACACCATATATTTT.